Listed below are T cell receptor beta chains from one sample, sequenced in a study of cytomegalovirus exposure and HLA in healthy donors. Assay used: immunoSEQ multiplex PCR; TCRdb lists only in-frame clones, some missing. The repertoire holds 110,000 to 150,000 clones, with around four fifths as singletons. The sequenced sample was PBMCs. All receptors derive from a male donor in good health and CMV-seropositive. Each CDR3 is given with its conserved first and last residue. A D gene is named only where the DNA matches it firmly. For some rows the clone size is stated as once, few or many, or as a class when expanded; others skip it.

>TRBJ2-5|TRBV5-1|TRBD1|.
CASSAGQGEETQYF
TGCGCCAGCAGCGCGGGACAGGGGGAGGAGACCCAGTACTTC
>TRBJ2-6|TRBV11-2|.|once
CASMSLGRGSGANVLTF
TGTGCCAGCATGAGCCTAGGAAGGGGCTCTGGGGCCAACGTCCTGACTTTC
>TRBJ1-1|TRBV5-5|.|.
CASSLFSGRSSAEAFF
TGTGCCAGCAGCTTGTTTTCGGGGAGGTCGAGTGCTGAAGCTTTCTTT
>TRBJ1-3|TRBV6-4|.|.
CASSDGPVSGNTIYF
TGTGCCAGCAGTGACGGGCCCGTCTCTGGAAACACCATATATTTT
>TRBJ2-3|TRBV5-8|TRBD2|once
CASSWTGLAGNTDTQYF
TGTGCCAGCAGCTGGACGGGACTAGCGGGTAACACAGATACGCAGTATTTT
>TRBJ1-1|TRBV6-5|.|few
CASATGGAGTEAFF
TGTGCCAGCGCCACGGGCGGGGCAGGCACTGAAGCTTTCTTT
>TRBJ2-3|TRBV18|.|.
CASSPLSAFGDTDTQYF
TGTGCCAGCTCACCACTCTCGGCCTTCGGAGACACAGATACGCAGTATTTT
>TRBJ2-1|TRBV10-3|TRBD2|.
CAISLGLAGFYEQFF
TGTGCCATCAGTCTGGGACTAGCGGGATTCTATGAGCAGTTCTTC
>TRBJ1-1|TRBV27|.|.
CASSLLPGRQGGGTEAFF
TGTGCCAGCAGTTTGCTCCCTGGAAGGCAGGGAGGGGGCACTGAAGCTTTCTTT
>TRBJ2-7|TRBV6-1|TRBD2|.
CASRSGLAGEYEQYF
TGTGCCAGCAGATCGGGGCTAGCGGGGGAATACGAGCAGTACTTC
>TRBJ1-2|TRBV18|.|.
CASSPRGTPNPIGYTF
TGTGCCAGCTCACCACGGGGCACCCCGAACCCCATTGGCTACACCTTC
>TRBJ2-3|TRBV4-2|.|.
CASSQDRPTGRGTDTQYF
TGTGCCAGCAGCCAAGATCGGCCGACAGGTCGCGGCACAGATACGCAGTATTTT
>TRBJ1-1|TRBV6-1|TRBD1|.
CASSERQGSGTEAFF
TGTGCCAGCAGTGAGAGACAGGGGTCGGGCACTGAAGCTTTCTTT
>TRBJ1-5|TRBV27|TRBD1|.
CASRRGQGENQPQHF
TGTGCCAGCAGGAGGGGACAGGGGGAAAATCAGCCCCAGCATTTT
>TRBJ2-7|TRBV18|TRBD1|.
CASSPTQGALQGSYEQYF
TGTGCCAGCTCACCAACACAGGGGGCCCTCCAGGGGTCCTACGAGCAGTACTTC
>TRBJ1-4|TRBV6-1|.|.
CASSDCPSLLVDNEKLFF
TGTGCCAGCAGTGACTGTCCAAGTCTCCTAGTCGACAATGAAAAACTGTTTTTT
>TRBJ2-7|TRBV13|.|.
CASSLEQSSYEQYF
TGTGCCAGCAGCTTGGAGCAGAGCTCCTACGAGCAGTACTTC
>TRBJ2-1|TRBV6-4|TRBD1|.
CASSARTGTYNEQFF
TGTGCCAGCAGTGCCCGGACAGGGACCTACAATGAGCAGTTCTTC
>TRBJ2-7|TRBV7-9|TRBD1|.
CASSSTGTYEQYF
TGTGCCAGCAGCTCGACAGGGACCTACGAGCAGTACTTC